This T cell receptor (beta chain) was sequenced during a study of cytomegalovirus exposure and HLA in healthy donors. Study-wide points: According to an earlier analysis, most TCR beta V segments yielded productive rearrangements about 90% or about 30% of the time. Associated with cytomegalovirus, according to the listing, were around 160 TCR beta chains.

Per germline, CDR1 LNHDA and CDR2 SQIVND (reference sequence). The CDR3 spans 12 residues. On this clone itself: Its antigen remains unknown.

The PCR was carried out with 60 Vbeta primers and 13 Jbeta primers. TCRdb's table, derived via immunoSEQ multiplex PCR, lists solely in-frame clones and lacks some. This table has some 50,000 clones, around three quarters appearing once. This receptor was taken from a woman in her forties or fifties in good health and CMV-seropositive. The V gene is TRBV19, the J gene TRBJ2-5, with 7 bases fitting TRBD1. The J call may not be correct, given that the DNA end is closer to TRBJ2-7. Sequencing used PBMCs. Here the CDR3 reads CASSDREYEQYF. DNA of the CDR3: TGTGCCAGTAGTGACAGGGAATACGAGCAGTACTTC.